A single sample is the source of the 4 T cell receptor beta chains below, sequenced in a study of blood T cell repertoires in COVID-19. Sequencing was performed with immunoSEQ multiplex PCR; in TCRdb, only in-frame clones are kept and a portion is missing. Of hundreds of thousands of clones listed, around 80% are singletons. The sample consisted of PBMCs or T cells enriched from blood (not recorded which). The receptors come from a woman in her 40s with acute COVID-19.

The CDR3 bases are TGTGCCAGCAGACGACAGGGGGGGAGCACCGGGGAGCTGTTTTTT. This gives the protein CASRRQGGSTGELFF. The rearrangement uses TRBV27 and TRBJ2-2; 9 nucleotides line up with TRBD1. The CDR3 has 15 residues. Trimming took 6 bases from V and 4 from J; bases not matched to a gene: 6. Looked up from germline, CDR1 is MNHEY and CDR2 is SMNVEV (reference sequence).

The J gene is TRBJ2-3, the V gene TRBV7-2; 12 bases align to TRBD2. V gave up 1 base and J gave up 6 bases; unmatched junction bases: 8. This CDR3 has 17 amino acids. Germline CDR1 is SGHTA and CDR2 is FQGNSA. The CDR3 DNA sequence: TGTGCCAGCAGCTTAGGCTCGACTAGCGGGAGCAGCGATACGCAGTATTTT. Translation: CASSLGSTSGSSDTQYF. Full variable domain (rest looked up from reference TRBV7-2 and TRBJ2-3): GAGVSQSPSNKVTEKGKDVELRCDPISGHTALYWYRQSLGQGLEFLIYFQGNSAPDKSGLPSDRFSAERTGGSVSTLTIQRTQQEDSAVYLCASSLGSTSGSSDTQYFGPGTRLTVL.

The CDR3 DNA is TGTGCCAGCAGGAACCTAGCGGTCAATGAGCAGTTCTTC. It translates to CASRNLAVNEQFF. This rearrangement joins TRBV7-2 to TRBJ2-1, with 7 positions matching TRBD2. Germline V CDR1 and CDR2: SGHTA, FQGNSA. The CDR3 loop spans 13 amino acids. The V and J ends lost 6 bases and 6 bases, in that order; junction bases with no gene match: 5.

This chain links TRBV19 with TRBJ2-5; D possibly corresponds to TRBD2 (7 bases). CDR3 size: 14 residues. V gave up 7 bases and J gave up 5 bases, with 17 bases separating them. Germline loops: CDR1 LNHDA, CDR2 SQIVND (reference sequence). CDR3 nucleotides: TGTGCCAGTACTGCGTCGGGGGGCGCCGAGACCCAGTACTTC. This translates into CASTASGGAETQYF.